This T cell receptor beta chain was profiled in a study of T cell changes during pregnancy in multiple sclerosis (dated by TCRdb to about 2019). Notes on the research overall: The study examined how the T cell repertoire changed over the course of pregnancy in women with multiple sclerosis.

Libraries were built with the immunoSEQ multiplex PCR assay. Held by TCRdb, this immuneACCESS table contains in-frame sequences only and omits some clones. Under half of the omission traces to an unresolved V gene where checked; the cause of the rest is unknown. The sample table holds more than 65,000 clones, of which 91% were seen once. The ten top clones hold 2.5% of the sample. Per the germline V gene, SGHVS is the CDR1 and FQNEAQ is the CDR2. The CDR3 goes from the cysteine to the phenylalanine over 16 residues. Only the CDR3 DNA is retained, 48 bases long and in frame from the first base. Trimming removed 6 bases from V and 2 bases from J; the gene matches leave 4 bases unexplained. In the case of this clone: Its recognized antigen is unknown. No clone much larger than this one lies a single base away; base qualities are absent.

The chain was built from TRBV7-8 and TRBJ2-5; a stretch of 15 junction bases matches TRBD2. The material sequenced was peripheral blood, taken in the first trimester of pregnancy. This sequence was found in a female donor with multiple sclerosis, enrolled in a pregnancy study. CDR3 protein: CASSQGLAGGQETQYF. The nucleotide sequence reads TGTGCCAGCAGTCAAGGACTAGCGGGGGGGCAAGAGACCCAGTACTTC.